The source of this TCR beta chain is a study of T cells in Graves' hyperthyroidism and ophthalmopathy. With 3 bases removed from V and 5 bases from J, the gap between germline ends came to 7 bases. CDR1 LNHNV and CDR2 YYDKDF come from the germline V gene (reference sequence). This CDR3 is built from 12 residues. The count of this clonotype is one. The antigen remains undetermined. TCR beta CDR3 regions were amplified from RNA transcripts. The HTBI primer set was used in a first-round RT-PCR of the TCR CDR3. TCRdb used MiXCR to reprocess the multiplex PCR reads, holding one entry per CDR3 protein. The sample lists around 660,000 distinct CDR3 sequences, roughly 46% occurring once. Study-level results: Ophthalmopathy onset followed model prediction by a median around six months.

The study left out patients who had uncontrolled infection, other autoimmune disease, pregnancy or lactation. Diagnoses rested on clinical symptoms, serum thyroxine and TRAb, thyroid ultrasound and orbital computed tomography. V is TRBV15 and J is TRBJ1-1; D ambiguous. The TCR comes from an adult man with Graves' disease, either hyperthyroidism or ophthalmopathy (not recorded which). Sequencing was performed on peripheral blood or thyroid tissue (not recorded which). The CDR3: CATSRDGTEAFF. The CDR3 DNA sequence: TGTGCCACCAGCAGGGACGGAACTGAAGCTTTCTTT.